These 32 T cell receptor beta chains share one sample of origin, sequenced in a study of shared clonotypes between healthy human individuals. Method: immunoSEQ multiplex PCR; TCRdb's copy keeps in-frame clones and lacks some. The sample lists more than 900,000 clones; around three quarters were seen once. Material: memory CD4+ T cells from PBMCs. Subset denoted: CD45RA-negative fraction. The receptors were sampled from a man younger than 35 in good health. Some clones in this sample may be carry-over from other donors' samples.

The chain joins TRBV11-2 to TRBJ2-5, with a possible D match to TRBD1 (6 bases). Trimming removed 3 bases at V and 5 bases at J, with 13 bases between. The length of the CDR3 is 14 residues. Per the germline V gene, CDR1 is SGHAT and CDR2 is FQNNGV. In nucleotides, the CDR3 is TGTGCCAGCAGCTTTTTGGGGGCTAGGGAGACCCAGTACTTC. Translated: CASSFLGARETQYF.

The chain combines TRBV29-1 with TRBJ1-1; 7 positions match TRBD1. Germline V gene data show CDR1 as SQVTM and CDR2 as ANQGSEA. This CDR3 comprises 13 residues. J lost 0 bases, V lost 5 bases, and 3 bases had no gene match. The CDR3 loop reads CSVRGPMNTEAFF. For the CDR3, the DNA is TGCAGCGTTAGGGGGCCCATGAACACTGAAGCTTTCTTT.

The chain is built from TRBV30 and TRBJ2-7, with 8 bases that match TRBD1. The length of the CDR3 is 13 residues. CDR1 is GTSNPN and CDR2 is SVGIG in the germline V gene (reference sequence). V lost 1 base, J lost 12 bases, and 11 bases stayed unmatched. In DNA, the CDR3 is TGTGCCTGGAGTGCGGAGGGCAGGGGGCAGCGGTACTTC. This encodes CAWSAEGRGQRYF.

This chain uses TRBV6-5 with TRBJ2-7; TRBD1 is a possible D gene (5 bases). The CDR3 extends over 12 amino acids. Trimming took off 9 bases at V and 4 bases at J, with 13 bases between the two ends. Germline CDR1 and CDR2: MNHEY and SVGAGI. This CDR3 is CASQGPAYEQYF. For the CDR3, the DNA is TGTGCCAGTCAGGGTCCTGCTTACGAGCAGTACTTC.

The chain links TRBV5-4 to TRBJ1-3; D gene uncertain. The CDR3 sequence is 15 residues long. Germline-derived CDR1 and CDR2 are SGHNT and YYREEE (reference sequence). V was shortened by 2 bases and J by 1 base, with 10 bases between the two germline ends. The CDR3 bases are TGTGCCAGCAGCTTCAGGCAACATTCTGGAAACACCATATATTTT. The encoded protein is CASSFRQHSGNTIYF.

This sequence joins TRBV7-3 and TRBJ2-3; D is unresolved. The V gene lost 5 bases and the J gene lost 4 bases, with 7 bases spanning the gap. Germline V CDR1 and CDR2: SGHTA, FQGTGA. This CDR3 is 12 amino acids long. The CDR3 region has the DNA TGTGCCAGCAGCGTCGCAGCAGATACGCAGTATTTT. Its protein is CASSVAADTQYF.

This chain joins TRBV21-1 and TRBJ2-5; the DNA was not used to check the table's D call, TRBD2. TRBV21-1 is deemed a pseudogene. This CDR3 contains 16 residues. In DNA form, the CDR3 reads TGTGCCAGCAGCAAGGGGACTAGCGGGAGGCAAGAGACCCAGTACTTC. Translation: CASSKGTSGRQETQYF.

V is TRBV7-9 and J is TRBJ1-5; D perhaps matches TRBD1 (5 bases). CDR1 is SEHNR, CDR2 FQNEAQ, per germline (reference sequence). With 5 bases removed from V and 7 bases from J, the gap between germline ends came to 21 bases. CDR3 length equals 16 residues. The CDR3 DNA reads TGTGCCAGCAGCCACGACTCCGGCGGGACGCAACAGCCCCAGCATTTT. Protein: CASSHDSGGTQQPQHF.

This clone has only one observation. This chain uses TRBV7-3 with TRBJ1-2; D gene ambiguous. The CDR3 contains 13 residues. Germline V CDR1 and CDR2: SGHTA, FQGTGA. V lost 5 bases and J 4 bases, leaving 11 bases between the germline ends. The CDR3, as DNA: TGTGCCAGCAGCCCGGGAATGATCTATGGCTACACCTTC. Translating gives CASSPGMIYGYTF.

CDR3 sequence: CASSFLLAGARETQYF. The CDR3 coding sequence is TGTGCCAGCAGTTTCTTACTAGCGGGAGCTAGGGAGACCCAGTACTTC. V gene TRBV28 combines with J gene TRBJ2-5; 11 bases agree with TRBD2. The ends lost 3 bases at V and 5 bases at J; junction bases unmatched: 8. From germline, CDR1 is MDHEN and CDR2 SYDVKM. The CDR3 runs to 16 residues.

This clone occurred once. The chain has TRBV7-9 and TRBJ2-1, with 14 bases lining up with TRBD2. Trimming took 2 bases from V and 3 from J; bases not matched to a gene: 6. The CDR3 has 18 residues. The germline gives CDR1 SEHNR, CDR2 FQNEAQ (reference sequence). The DNA of the CDR3 is TGTGCCAGCAGCTTACTGGGGACTAGCGGGAGTTTCTACAATGAGCAGTTCTTC. Translation: CASSLLGTSGSFYNEQFF.

This clone was seen many times. The V and J genes are TRBV28 and TRBJ1-5; perhaps TRBD1 as D (5 bases). Deletions cut 11 bases from V and 2 bases from J, with 19 bases between. This CDR3 is built from 15 residues. Germline V CDR1 and CDR2: MDHEN, SYDVKM. CDR3 residues: CASDSRAGGNQPQHF. Here the CDR3 DNA reads TGTGCCTCCGACTCCAGGGCTGGGGGCAATCAGCCCCAGCATTTT.

A note on this clone: This same CDR3 is encoded by further DNA sequences in the sample. The rearrangement uses TRBV5-8 and TRBJ1-5; the D is unclear. CDR1 SGHTS and CDR2 YDEGEE come from the germline V gene. The CDR3 runs to 15 residues. V gave up 4 bases and J gave up 1 base, with 12 bases separating them. The CDR3 reads CASSPGLLSNQPQHF. The CDR3 region has the DNA TGTGCCAGCAGCCCGGGCCTATTAAGCAATCAGCCCCAGCATTTT.

The chain's CDR3 is CASSLGGRNQPQHF. The CDR3 DNA reads TGTGCCAGCAGCTTGGGGGGGCGCAATCAGCCCCAGCATTTT. This rearrangement joins TRBV5-4 to TRBJ1-5; a weak D match, TRBD1 (6 bases). Germline-derived CDR1 and CDR2 are SGHNT and YYREEE (reference sequence). CDR3 length: 14 amino acids. V gave up 0 bases and J gave up 2 bases, with 6 bases separating them.

DNA for the CDR3: TGTGCCAGCAGCTTGTGGCACGAGCAGTACTTC. It codes for CASSLWHEQYF. The rearrangement joins TRBV5-5 to TRBJ2-7, with D unresolved. Between the trimmed V and J ends, which lost 1 base and 5 bases, there was a span of 4 bases. CDR3 length equals 11 residues. Germline lookup yields CDR1 SGHKS and CDR2 YYEKEE (reference sequence). The complete variable domain, with remaining parts taken from reference TRBV5-5 and TRBJ2-7, reads DAGVTQSPTHLIKTRGQQVTLRCSPISGHKSVSWYQQVLGQGPQFIFQYYEKEERGRGNFPDRFSARQFPNYSSELNVNALLLGDSALYLCASSLWHEQYFGPGTRLTVT.

J is TRBJ2-2 and V is TRBV5-8, with a tentative D call TRBD1 (5 bases). The CDR3 sequence is 14 residues long. Germline CDR1 SGHTS, CDR2 YDEGEE. The V gene lost 8 bases and the J gene lost 6 bases, with 17 bases spanning the gap. CDR3 sequence reads: CASGQNWWAGELFF. The CDR3 coding sequence is TGTGCCAGTGGACAAAACTGGTGGGCCGGGGAGCTGTTTTTT.

The rearrangement links TRBV29-1 to TRBJ2-7; perhaps TRBD2 as D (7 bases). This CDR3 is built from 12 residues. Germline-derived CDR1 and CDR2 are SQVTM and ANQGSEA. The chain's CDR3 is CSVSRGAWEQYF. CDR3 sequence (DNA): TGCAGTGTATCACGGGGGGCTTGGGAGCAGTACTTC.

The J gene is TRBJ2-7, the V gene TRBV10-3; 7 nucleotides line up with TRBD2. CDR3 length equals 15 residues. The germline CDR1 and CDR2 sequences are ENHRY and SYGVKD. The V segment lost 6 bases and the J segment 2 bases; nucleotides outside the gene matches: 10. In DNA form, the CDR3 reads TGTGCCATCAGCCCCGGCGGGAGTAAAACCTACGAGCAGTACTTC. Translating it yields CAISPGGSKTYEQYF.

The genes are TRBV15 and TRBJ2-1, with D uncertain. Trimming took off 3 bases at V and 9 bases at J, with 6 bases between the two ends. The CDR3 extends over 11 amino acids. Germline CDR1 reads LNHNV; CDR2 reads YYDKDF (reference sequence). CDR3 amino acids: CATSRGFEQFF. In nucleotides, the CDR3 is TGTGCCACCAGCAGGGGGTTTGAGCAGTTCTTC.

In this sample, this clone turned up a few times. The gene calls are TRBV5-1 and TRBJ1-4, with 8 nucleotides matching TRBD1. The CDR3 runs to 15 residues. CDR1 is SGHRS, CDR2 YFSETQ, per germline. V shed 6 bases, J shed 5 bases, and the junction held 9 bases outside the gene matches. CDR3 nucleotides: TGCGCCAGCAAATCCTCAGGGGGCGCGAATGAAAAACTGTTTTTT. As protein: CASKSSGGANEKLFF. The variable domain in full, with the rest retrieved from reference TRBV5-1 and TRBJ1-4, is KAGVTQTPRYLIKTRGQQVTLSCSPISGHRSVSWYQQTPGQGLQFLFEYFSETQRNKGNFPGRFSGRQFSNSRSEMNVSTLELGDSALYLCASKSSGGANEKLFFGSGTQLSVL.

Ten or more counts support this clone. The V gene is TRBV4-2, the J gene TRBJ2-7; no firm D call. The CDR3 totals 15 residues. V was pared by 4 bases and J by 0 bases, with 13 bases between. CDR1 and CDR2 from the germline V gene are LGHNA and YNFKEQ. The CDR3 is CASSRSESSSYEQYF. DNA of the CDR3: TGTGCCAGCAGCCGAAGCGAGTCCTCCTCCTACGAGCAGTACTTC.

CDR3 nucleotides: TGTGCCAGCAGTCTGGGCCAGGGGACTTCGAACGAGCAGTACTTC. The encoded protein is CASSLGQGTSNEQYF. The chain couples TRBV28 to TRBJ2-7; D possibly matches TRBD1 or TRBD2 (6 bases each). V gave up 5 bases and J gave up 5 bases, with 19 bases separating them. The CDR3 loop spans 15 amino acids. Germline V gene lookup returns CDR1 MDHEN and CDR2 SYDVKM.

On this clone: It may be a read error: a sequence one base away is much more abundant. At the DNA level, this CDR3 is encoded by other sequences in the same sample as well. The rearrangement joins TRBV5-1 to TRBJ1-1; maybe TRBD1 (6 bases). The CDR3 covers 14 residues. V was clipped by 2 bases and J by 0 bases, with 8 bases between them. CDR1 SGHRS and CDR2 YFSETQ come from the germline V gene. CDR3: CASSLDRMNTEAFF. The CDR3 DNA reads as TGCGCCAGCAGCTTAGACAGGATGAACACTGAAGCTTTCTTT.

This clone was detected only a few times. This chain connects TRBV5-4 to TRBJ2-1, with 7 nucleotides matching TRBD2. The ends lost 6 bases at V and 2 bases at J; junction bases unmatched: 8. The CDR3 consists of 15 residues. Germline V gene data show CDR1 as SGHNT and CDR2 as YYREEE (reference sequence). CDR3 protein: CASTRAGSPYNEQFF. CDR3 sequence (DNA): TGTGCCAGCACCAGAGCGGGATCCCCCTACAATGAGCAGTTCTTC.

This clone was seen once. One end of the junction does not line up with germline, which may come from a read error. The chain uses TRBV6-1 and TRBJ2-7, with 8 bases aligning to TRBD1. The CDR3 loop spans 11 amino acids. The germline V gene has CDR1 MNHNS and CDR2 SASEGT. This CDR3 is CASSEGTGRDF. Written as DNA, the CDR3 is TGTGCCAGCAGTGAGGGGACAGGTAGAGATTTC.

The chain couples TRBV28 to TRBJ2-2; no firm D call. The CDR3 has 13 amino acids. Germline CDR1 reads MDHEN; CDR2 reads SYDVKM. Trimming shortened V by 6 bases and J by 6 bases, and 11 bases separated the two germline ends. The CDR3 sequence: CASRRKVPGELFF. DNA for the CDR3: TGTGCCAGCAGAAGAAAGGTGCCCGGGGAGCTGTTTTTT.

This sequence joins TRBV11-2 and TRBJ2-6; D may be TRBD1 or TRBD2 (5 bases each). CDR1 is SGHAT, CDR2 FQNNGV, per germline. The V and J ends lost 2 bases and 3 bases respectively, with 8 bases between them. The CDR3 runs to 15 residues. CDR3 coding DNA: TGTGCCAGCAGCTTAATGGGGGTTGGGGCCAACGTCCTGACTTTC. Protein product: CASSLMGVGANVLTF.

The chain couples TRBV11-2 to TRBJ2-7; tentatively, D is TRBD1 or TRBD2 (5 bases each). In germline, CDR1 is SGHAT, CDR2 FQNNGV. The CDR3 consists of 16 residues. Trimming took off 5 bases at V and 5 bases at J, with 22 bases between the two ends. The CDR3 loop is CASSPGTNTLTDEQYF. CDR3 in DNA: TGTGCCAGCAGCCCTGGGACCAACACACTGACGGACGAGCAGTACTTC.

This clone was seen only once. The gene calls are TRBV13 and TRBJ2-3, with D possibly being TRBD2 (5 bases). This CDR3 comprises 14 residues. In germline, CDR1 is PRHDT, CDR2 FYEKMQ (reference sequence). Trimming took off 1 base at V and 5 bases at J, with 10 bases between the two ends. The CDR3 is CASSLASRGDTQYF. In nucleotides, the CDR3 is TGTGCCAGCAGCTTAGCGAGCCGGGGAGATACGCAGTATTTT.

This clone has only a few counts. The chain recombines TRBV19 with TRBJ2-2, with TRBD1 matching over 9 bases. The J segment lost 4 bases and the V segment lost 3 bases, leaving 3 bases of the junction unmatched. The CDR3 loop spans 15 amino acids. Germline CDR1 reads LNHDA; CDR2 reads SQIVND (reference sequence). The DNA of the CDR3 is TGTGCCAGTAGTATGACAGGGGGATTCACCGGGGAGCTGTTTTTT. This translates into CASSMTGGFTGELFF.

The chain links TRBV7-9 to TRBJ2-5, with D unclear. This CDR3 region has 13 residues. From germline, CDR1 is SEHNR and CDR2 FQNEAQ (reference sequence). V was cut by 3 bases and J by 7 bases, with 12 bases left in between. The CDR3 loop is CASSLTEPGTQYF. DNA of the CDR3: TGTGCCAGCAGCTTGACGGAGCCCGGGACCCAGTACTTC.

The chain uses TRBV9 and TRBJ2-5, with TRBD2 matching over 7 bases. V shed 4 bases and J 0 bases; nucleotides not matched to a gene: 18. Looked up from germline, CDR1 is SGDLS and CDR2 is YYNGEE. This CDR3 has 19 residues. CDR3 loop: CASSSGNSGSPNYQETQYF. The DNA for the CDR3 is TGTGCCAGCAGCTCAGGGAATAGCGGGTCGCCCAATTACCAAGAGACCCAGTACTTC.